This TCR beta chain was sequenced in a study of beta chain features in type 1 diabetes. Broader study findings: A closer apparent resemblance between naive, central memory and Treg TCRB repertoires was seen in patients than in healthy donors. Shortening of TCRB CDR3s, moderate but significant, appeared in all four CD4+ subsets of Type 1 diabetes patients. At VDJ recombination sites, type 1 diabetes patients had fewer insertions and more deleted nucleotides.

Sort purity for all populations was recorded as exceeding 98%. Details on this clone: Its antigen is currently unknown.

The study reverse transcribed the entire isolated RNA, so it sequenced expressed TCRB transcripts. TCRdb's table, derived via immunoSEQ multiplex PCR, lists solely in-frame clones and lacks some. Of over 650,000 clones in the sample, about 14% were seen once. This CDR3 has 14 residues. The junction had 8 bases not matched to a gene; V was cut back by 5 bases and J by 2 bases. Germline V CDR1 and CDR2: SQVTM, ANQGSEA. This TCR came from a man aged 18 to 30 with type 1 diabetes. V and J are TRBV29-1 and TRBJ1-2, with 7 nucleotides matching TRBD1. Input material: naive CD4+ T cells from blood. CDR3 nucleotides: TGCAGCGTTAAGGCAGGGGGAGACAACTATGGCTACACCTTC. It specifies CSVKAGGDNYGYTF.